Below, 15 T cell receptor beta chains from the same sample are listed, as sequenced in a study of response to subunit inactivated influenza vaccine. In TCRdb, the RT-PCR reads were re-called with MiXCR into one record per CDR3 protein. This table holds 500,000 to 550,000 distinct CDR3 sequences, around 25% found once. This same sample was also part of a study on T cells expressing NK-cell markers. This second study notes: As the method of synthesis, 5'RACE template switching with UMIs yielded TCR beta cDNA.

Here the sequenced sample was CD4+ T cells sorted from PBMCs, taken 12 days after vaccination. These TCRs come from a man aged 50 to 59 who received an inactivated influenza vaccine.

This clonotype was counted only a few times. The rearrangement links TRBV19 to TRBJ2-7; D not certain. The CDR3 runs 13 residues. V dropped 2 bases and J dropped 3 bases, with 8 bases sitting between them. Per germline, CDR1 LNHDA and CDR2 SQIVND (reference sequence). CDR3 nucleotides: TGTGCCAGTAGTATAAGGAACAGCTACGAGCAGTACTTC. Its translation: CASSIRNSYEQYF.

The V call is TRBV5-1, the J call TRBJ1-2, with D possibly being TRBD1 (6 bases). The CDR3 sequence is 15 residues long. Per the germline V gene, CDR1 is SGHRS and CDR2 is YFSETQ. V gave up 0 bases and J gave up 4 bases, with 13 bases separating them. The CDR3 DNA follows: TGCGCCAGCAGCTTGGGATGGGCGGACAGCTATGGCTACACCTTC. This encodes CASSLGWADSYGYTF. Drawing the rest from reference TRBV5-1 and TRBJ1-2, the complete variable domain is KAGVTQTPRYLIKTRGQQVTLSCSPISGHRSVSWYQQTPGQGLQFLFEYFSETQRNKGNFPGRFSGRQFSNSRSEMNVSTLELGDSALYLCASSLGWADSYGYTFGSGTRLTVV.

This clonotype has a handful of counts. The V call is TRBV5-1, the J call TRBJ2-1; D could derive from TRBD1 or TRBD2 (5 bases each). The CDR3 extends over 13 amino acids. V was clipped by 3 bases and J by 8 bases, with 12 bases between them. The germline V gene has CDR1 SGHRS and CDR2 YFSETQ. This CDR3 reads CASSYRDVDEQFF. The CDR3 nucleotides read TGCGCCAGCAGCTACCGGGACGTCGATGAGCAGTTCTTC.

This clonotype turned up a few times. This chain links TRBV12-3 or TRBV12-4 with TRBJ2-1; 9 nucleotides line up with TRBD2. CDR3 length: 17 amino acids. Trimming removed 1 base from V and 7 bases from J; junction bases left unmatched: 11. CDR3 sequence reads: CASSLVRLAGPFNEQFF. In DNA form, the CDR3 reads TGTGCCAGCAGTTTAGTCCGCCTAGCGGGACCTTTTAATGAGCAGTTCTTC.

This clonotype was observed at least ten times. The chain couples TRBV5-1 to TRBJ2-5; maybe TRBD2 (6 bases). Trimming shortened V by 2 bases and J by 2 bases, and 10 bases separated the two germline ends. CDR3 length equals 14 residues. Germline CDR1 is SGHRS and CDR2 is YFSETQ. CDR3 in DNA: TGCGCCAGCAGCTTAGGAGGGGCTCAAGAGACCCAGTACTTC. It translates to CASSLGGAQETQYF.

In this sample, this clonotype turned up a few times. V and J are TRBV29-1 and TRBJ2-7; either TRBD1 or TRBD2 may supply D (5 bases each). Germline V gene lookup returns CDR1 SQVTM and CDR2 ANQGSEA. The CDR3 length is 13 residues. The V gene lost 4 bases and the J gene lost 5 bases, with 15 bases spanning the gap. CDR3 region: CSVAGRAFHEQYF. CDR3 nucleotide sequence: TGCAGCGTTGCGGGACGGGCTTTCCACGAGCAGTACTTC.

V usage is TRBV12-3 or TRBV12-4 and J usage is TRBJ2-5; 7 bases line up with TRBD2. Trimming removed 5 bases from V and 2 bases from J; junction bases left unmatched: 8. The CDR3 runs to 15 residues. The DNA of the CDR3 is TGTGCCAGCAGTACCCCCCTAGCGGCTCAAGAGACCCAGTACTTC. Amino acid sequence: CASSTPLAAQETQYF.

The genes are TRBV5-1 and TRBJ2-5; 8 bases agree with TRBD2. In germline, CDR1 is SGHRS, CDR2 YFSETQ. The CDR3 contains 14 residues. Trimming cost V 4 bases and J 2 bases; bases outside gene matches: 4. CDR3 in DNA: TGCGCCAGCAGCGCCGGGACTAGTCAAGAGACCCAGTACTTC. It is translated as CASSAGTSQETQYF.

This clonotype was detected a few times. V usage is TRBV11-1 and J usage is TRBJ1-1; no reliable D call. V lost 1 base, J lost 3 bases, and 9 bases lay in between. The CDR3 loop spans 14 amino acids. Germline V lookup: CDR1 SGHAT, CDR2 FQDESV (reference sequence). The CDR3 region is CASSLGGEDTEAFF. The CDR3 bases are TGTGCCAGCAGCTTAGGTGGGGAGGACACTGAAGCTTTCTTT.

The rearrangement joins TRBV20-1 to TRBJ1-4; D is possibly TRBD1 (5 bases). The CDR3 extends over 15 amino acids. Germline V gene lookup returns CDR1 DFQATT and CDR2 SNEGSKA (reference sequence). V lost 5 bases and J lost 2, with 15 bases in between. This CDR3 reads CSAGPRGSTNEKLFF. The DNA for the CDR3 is TGCAGTGCTGGCCCTAGGGGTTCCACTAATGAAAAACTGTTTTTT.

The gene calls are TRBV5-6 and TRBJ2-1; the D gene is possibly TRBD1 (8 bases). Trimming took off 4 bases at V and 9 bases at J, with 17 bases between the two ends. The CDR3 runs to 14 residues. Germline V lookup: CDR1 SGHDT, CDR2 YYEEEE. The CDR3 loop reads CASSKDREGGEQFF. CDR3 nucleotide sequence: TGTGCCAGCAGCAAGGACAGGGAGGGCGGTGAGCAGTTCTTC.

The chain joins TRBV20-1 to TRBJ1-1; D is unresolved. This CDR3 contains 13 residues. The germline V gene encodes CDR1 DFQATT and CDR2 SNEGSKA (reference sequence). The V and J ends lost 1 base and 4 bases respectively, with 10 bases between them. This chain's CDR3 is CSARVSGSTEAFF. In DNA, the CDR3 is TGCAGTGCTAGAGTGTCGGGGAGCACTGAAGCTTTCTTT.

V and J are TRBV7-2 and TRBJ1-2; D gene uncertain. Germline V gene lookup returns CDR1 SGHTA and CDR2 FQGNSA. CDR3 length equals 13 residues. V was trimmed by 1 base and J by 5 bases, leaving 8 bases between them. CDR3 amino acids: CASSLGAEYGYTF. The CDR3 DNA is TGTGCCAGCAGCTTAGGGGCAGAATATGGCTACACCTTC.

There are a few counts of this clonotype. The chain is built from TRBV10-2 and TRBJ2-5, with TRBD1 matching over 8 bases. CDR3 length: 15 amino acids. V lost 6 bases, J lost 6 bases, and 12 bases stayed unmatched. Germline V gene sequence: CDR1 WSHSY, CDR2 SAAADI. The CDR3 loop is CASSPPGQGWQTQYF. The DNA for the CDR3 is TGCGCCAGCAGCCCTCCAGGACAGGGCTGGCAGACCCAGTACTTC.

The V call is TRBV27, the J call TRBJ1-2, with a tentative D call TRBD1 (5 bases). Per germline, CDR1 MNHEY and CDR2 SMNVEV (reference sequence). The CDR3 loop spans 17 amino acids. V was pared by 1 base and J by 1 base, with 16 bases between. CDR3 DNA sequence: TGTGCCAGCAGTTTATATTCAGGGATGATATTTAACTATGGCTACACCTTC. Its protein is CASSLYSGMIFNYGYTF.